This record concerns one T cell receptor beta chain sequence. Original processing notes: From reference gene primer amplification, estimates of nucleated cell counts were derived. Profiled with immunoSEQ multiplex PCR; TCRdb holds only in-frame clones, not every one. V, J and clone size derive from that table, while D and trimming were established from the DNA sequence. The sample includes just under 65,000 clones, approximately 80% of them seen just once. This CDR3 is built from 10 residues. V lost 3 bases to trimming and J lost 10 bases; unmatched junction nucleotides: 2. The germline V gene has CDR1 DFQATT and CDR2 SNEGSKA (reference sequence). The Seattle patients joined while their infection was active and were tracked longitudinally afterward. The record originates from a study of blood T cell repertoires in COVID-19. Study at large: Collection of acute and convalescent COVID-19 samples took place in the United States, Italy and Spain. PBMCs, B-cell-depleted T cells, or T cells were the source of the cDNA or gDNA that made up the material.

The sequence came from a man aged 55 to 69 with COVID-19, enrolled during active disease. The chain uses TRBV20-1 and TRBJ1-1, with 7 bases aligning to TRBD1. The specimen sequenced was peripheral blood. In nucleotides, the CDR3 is TGCAGTGCTAGTACAGGGGCAGCTTTCTTT. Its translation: CSASTGAAFF.